A selection of T cell receptor beta chains follows, all from one sample in a study of cytomegalovirus exposure and HLA in healthy donors. Profiled with immunoSEQ multiplex PCR; TCRdb holds only in-frame clones, not every one. Among about 120,000 clones listed, roughly 8.6% were seen once. The material sequenced was PBMCs. The source is a middle-aged woman in good health and CMV-seropositive. Each CDR3 is given with its conserved first and last residue. D genes are given only for firm matches. Some rows have no size entry. The others give once, few or many, or a class for an expanded clone.

D: TRBD1; size: NA; V: TRBV6-6; J: TRBJ2-7; DNA: TGTGCCAGCAGCTTCGACAGGGCCTACGAGCAGTACTTC; CDR3: CASSFDRAYEQYF
D: NA; size: few; V: TRBV7-9; J: TRBJ2-7; DNA: TGTGCCAGCAGCTTTTCCGGGACACCCTACGAGCAGTACTTC; CDR3: CASSFSGTPYEQYF
D: NA; size: few; V: TRBV29-1; J: TRBJ1-1; DNA: TGCAGCGCTGGACGAAGCGAGGGCGTCTACACTGAAGCTTTCTTT; CDR3: CSAGRSEGVYTEAFF
D: NA; size: few; V: TRBV28; J: TRBJ1-4; DNA: TGTGCCAGCAGTTTAGGGGGCAGAACTAATGAAAAACTGTTTTTT; CDR3: CASSLGGRTNEKLFF
D: TRBD2; size: few; V: TRBV7-9; J: TRBJ2-1; DNA: TGTGCCAGCAGCTTTAGCGGGGATGGGAGTTATGAGCAGTTCTTC; CDR3: CASSFSGDGSYEQFF
D: NA; size: few; V: TRBV5-4; J: TRBJ2-5; DNA: TGTGCCAGCAGCTTGAGATCGGGGGAAGAGACCCAGTACTTC; CDR3: CASSLRSGEETQYF
D: TRBD1; size: few; V: TRBV29-1; J: TRBJ1-1; DNA: TGCAGCGCGACACCGGGACAGGGGGCCTCTTCGGGTAAAGCTTTCTTT; CDR3: CSATPGQGASSGKAFF
D: NA; size: NA; V: TRBV6-5; J: TRBJ2-5; DNA: TGTGCCAGCAGTTACTCTAGGGGCTTGGGAGAGACCCAGTACTTC; CDR3: CASSYSRGLGETQYF
D: TRBD1; size: NA; V: TRBV19; J: TRBJ1-4; DNA: TGTGCCAGTAGTACTGTACAGGGGCGACCCCAAAAACTGTTTTTT; CDR3: CASSTVQGRPQKLFF
D: TRBD1; size: few; V: TRBV2; J: TRBJ1-4; DNA: TGTGCCAGCAGGGAACAGGGGTTCGGAGAAAAACTGTTTTTT; CDR3: CASREQGFGEKLFF
D: NA; size: NA; V: TRBV30; J: TRBJ1-3; DNA: TGTGCCTGGACGTTCCGCACAGGGTTCTCTGGAAACACCATATATTTT; CDR3: CAWTFRTGFSGNTIYF
D: NA; size: NA; V: TRBV10-3; J: TRBJ2-7; DNA: TGTGCCATCACCCAGACGGGACACTCCTACGAGCAGTACTTC; CDR3: CAITQTGHSYEQYF
D: TRBD1; size: few; V: TRBV15; J: TRBJ2-5; DNA: TGTGCCACCAGCCCGACAGGGAACGGGGTCATACAAGAGACCCAGTACTTC; CDR3: CATSPTGNGVIQETQYF
D: NA; size: NA; V: TRBV20-1; J: TRBJ2-5; DNA: TGCAGTGCTAGAGAAGAGAACCAGTACTTC; CDR3: CSAREENQYF
D: TRBD1; size: NA; V: TRBV27; J: TRBJ1-5; DNA: TGTGCCAGCAGTTACTCAGGGGGCGCGAACCAGCCCCAGCATTTT; CDR3: CASSYSGGANQPQHF
D: NA; size: few; V: TRBV25-1; J: TRBJ1-2; DNA: TGTGCCAGCAGACAGACAGGCTATGGCTACACCTTC; CDR3: CASRQTGYGYTF